The rows below give T cell receptor beta chains drawn from one sample of a study of CD8 T cells in Susac syndrome. TCRdb passed the immunoSEQ multiplex PCR reads through MiXCR, listing each CDR3 protein once. The table shows about 240,000 distinct CDR3 sequences, with almost 97% occurring only once. Input material: CD4+ T cells from PBMCs. These receptors were taken from a human donor with Susac syndrome. Each CDR3 is given with its conserved first and last residue. A D gene is named only where the DNA matches it firmly. Size values are once, few and many counts, or a class for expanded clones, and some rows have none.

j_call v_call d_call clone_size cdr3_aa cdr3_nt
TRBJ2-7 TRBV29-1 - - CSALTLDEQYF TGCAGCGCCCTCACCCTGGACGAGCAGTACTTC
TRBJ2-7 TRBV3-1 - - CASSLGPVGQYF TGTGCCAGCAGCCTCGGCCCAGTCGGGCAGTACTTC
TRBJ2-7 TRBV7-9 - - CASSPRHQTYEQYF TGTGCCAGCAGCCCCAGACACCAGACCTACGAGCAGTACTTC
TRBJ2-4 TRBV28 - - CASSSGKNIQYF TGTGCCAGCAGTAGCGGTAAAAACATTCAGTACTTC
TRBJ2-3 TRBV25-1 - - CASSLGAGRGTQYF TGTGCCAGCAGTCTAGGGGCTGGGCGGGGTACGCAGTATTTT
TRBJ2-5 TRBV21-1 - once CASSKYPAGQETQYF TGTGCCAGCAGCAAATACCCAGCGGGCCAAGAGACCCAGTACTTC
TRBJ2-7 TRBV7-2 TRBD1 once CASSFETGEYEQYF TGTGCCAGCAGCTTCGAGACAGGGGAGTACGAGCAGTACTTC
TRBJ1-4 TRBV11-2 - - CASSSLRRGSAGLFF TGTGCCAGCAGCAGCTTGAGGAGGGGCTCAGCCGGCCTGTTTTTT
TRBJ2-1 TRBV28 TRBD1 - CASSQTDRGNEQFF TGTGCCAGCAGCCAAACTGACAGGGGTAATGAGCAGTTCTTC
TRBJ2-4 TRBV5-4 - - CASSLAGGGRNIQYF TGTGCCAGCAGCTTGGCCGGTGGGGGTAGAAACATTCAGTACTTC
TRBJ1-5 TRBV18 - - CASSGFGQPQHF TGTGCCAGCTCAGGATTCGGTCAGCCCCAGCATTTT
TRBJ2-5 TRBV20-1 - - CSARDVLAYQETQYF TGCAGTGCTAGAGATGTCCTAGCATACCAAGAGACCCAGTACTTC
TRBJ2-5 TRBV11-3 TRBD2 - CASSPSGVGRDQETQYF TGTGCCAGCAGCCCCTCGGGGGTCGGGAGGGACCAAGAGACCCAGTACTTC
TRBJ2-1 TRBV20-1 TRBD2 - CSAKGGASGNNEQFF TGCAGTGCTAAAGGTGGGGCTAGCGGGAACAATGAGCAGTTCTTC
TRBJ2-3 TRBV9 TRBD2 - CASSVGGGAGTDTQYF TGTGCCAGCAGCGTAGGGGGGGGAGCAGGCACAGATACGCAGTATTTT
TRBJ1-5 TRBV5-6 TRBD1 - CASRVQGAGNQPQHF TGTGCCAGCAGGGTACAGGGGGCTGGCAATCAGCCCCAGCATTTT
TRBJ2-7 TRBV18 TRBD1 few CASSPGQGDSYEQYF TGTGCCAGCTCACCCGGACAGGGCGACTCCTACGAGCAGTACTTC
TRBJ2-5 TRBV29-1 TRBD2 - CSVTGTSGQETQYF TGCAGCGTAACGGGGACTAGCGGACAAGAGACCCAGTACTTC
TRBJ1-5 TRBV19 - - CASSIRTLRGPLPNQPQHF TGTGCCAGTAGTATCCGAACCCTCAGGGGACCTCTACCTAATCAGCCCCAGCATTTT
TRBJ2-2 TRBV7-7 - - CASSPGLSNTGELFF TGTGCTAGCAGCCCGGGACTCTCGAACACCGGGGAGCTGTTTTTT
TRBJ2-1 TRBV7-8 - - CASSLGGGSNEQFF TGTGCCAGCAGCTTAGGAGGGGGGTCCAATGAGCAGTTCTTC
TRBJ2-3 TRBV2 TRBD1 - CASKLQGTTDTQYF TGTGCCAGCAAGCTACAGGGGACCACAGATACGCAGTATTTT
TRBJ2-5 TRBV12-3/TRBV12-4 TRBD2 - CASSLMSSGRSETQYF TGTGCCAGCAGTTTGATGTCTAGCGGGAGGAGTGAGACCCAGTACTTC
TRBJ1-1 TRBV11-3 - - CASSRRGTMNTEAFF TGTGCCAGCAGCCGACGGGGGACCATGAACACTGAAGCTTTCTTT
TRBJ2-1 TRBV4-1 - - CASSQEGGFYNEQFF TGCGCCAGCAGCCAAGAGGGCGGATTCTACAATGAGCAGTTCTTC
TRBJ1-2 TRBV28 - - CASSYNGHLNYGYTF TGTGCCAGCAGTTACAATGGACACCTTAACTATGGCTACACCTTC
TRBJ1-2 TRBV30 - - CAWSPGMDYGYTF TGTGCCTGGAGTCCCGGGATGGACTATGGCTACACCTTC
TRBJ2-5 TRBV7-2 TRBD2 - CASSPGLAVQETQYF TGTGCCAGCAGCCCGGGACTAGCTGTTCAAGAGACCCAGTACTTC
TRBJ1-1 TRBV20-1 - - CSARIGNMNTEAFF TGCAGTGCTAGGATAGGAAACATGAACACTGAAGCTTTCTTT
TRBJ2-7 TRBV7-2 TRBD1 - CASSSQQGTYEQYF TGTGCCAGCAGCTCCCAACAGGGGACCTACGAGCAGTACTTC
TRBJ1-2 TRBV24-1 - - CATSPDSYGYTF TGTGCCACCTCTCCGGACAGCTATGGCTACACCTTC
TRBJ2-3 TRBV20-1 - - CSVRQASTDTQYF TGCAGTGTTCGCCAAGCGAGCACAGATACGCAGTATTTT
TRBJ1-5 TRBV6-2/TRBV6-3 TRBD1 - CASRIRTGDNQPQHF TGTGCCAGCAGGATAAGGACAGGGGACAATCAGCCCCAGCATTTT
TRBJ2-7 TRBV20-1 - - CSARTLGGTYEQYF TGCAGTGCTAGGACCCTTGGGGGGACCTACGAGCAGTACTTC
TRBJ2-1 TRBV5-1 TRBD2 once CASSLGPGDSGFDNEQFF TGCGCCAGCAGCTTGGGCCCCGGTGATAGCGGGTTCGACAATGAGCAGTTCTTC
TRBJ1-2 TRBV5-6 - - CASSQRIDNYGYTF TGTGCCAGCAGCCAAAGGATCGATAACTATGGCTACACCTTC
TRBJ2-7 TRBV3-1 - - CASSHSLSPYEQYF TGTGCCAGCAGCCATTCCCTCTCCCCCTACGAGCAGTACTTC
TRBJ1-1 TRBV20-1 - - CSAIRVSAFF TGCAGTGCCATCAGGGTTTCAGCTTTCTTT
TRBJ2-3 TRBV6-5 TRBD1 once CATFPGTGFTDTQYF TGTGCCACCTTCCCCGGGACAGGTTTCACAGATACGCAGTATTTT
TRBJ1-1 TRBV30 - - CAWKSGLTNTEAFF TGTGCCTGGAAATCGGGACTTACGAACACTGAAGCTTTCTTT